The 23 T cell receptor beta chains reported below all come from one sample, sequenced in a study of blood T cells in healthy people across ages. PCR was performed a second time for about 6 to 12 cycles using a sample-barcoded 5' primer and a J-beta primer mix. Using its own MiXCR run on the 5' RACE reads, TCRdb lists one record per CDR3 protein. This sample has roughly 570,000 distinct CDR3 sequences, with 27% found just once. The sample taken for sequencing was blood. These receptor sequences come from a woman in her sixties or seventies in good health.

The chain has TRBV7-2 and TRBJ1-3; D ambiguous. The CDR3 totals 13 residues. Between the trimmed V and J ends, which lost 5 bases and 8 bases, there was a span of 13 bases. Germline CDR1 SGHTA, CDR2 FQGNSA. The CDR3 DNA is TGTGCCAGCAGCGGTTCCGGCCGCTACACCATATATTTT. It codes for CASSGSGRYTIYF.

The CDR3 DNA reads as TGTGCCAGCAGTTTTTCACTGACTGGCTATGGCTACACCTTC. This sequence encodes CASSFSLTGYGYTF. This chain connects TRBV12-3 or TRBV12-4 to TRBJ1-2; no clear D. The CDR3 is 14 amino acids. The V end was cut by 3 bases, the J end by 4 bases, with 12 bases between.

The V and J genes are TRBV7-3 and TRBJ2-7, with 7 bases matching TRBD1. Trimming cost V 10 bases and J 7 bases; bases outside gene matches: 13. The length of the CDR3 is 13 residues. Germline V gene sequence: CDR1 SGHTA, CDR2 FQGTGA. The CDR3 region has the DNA TGTGCCAACGGAAGGGACAGTTTTGGTGAGCAGTACTTC. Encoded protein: CANGRDSFGEQYF.

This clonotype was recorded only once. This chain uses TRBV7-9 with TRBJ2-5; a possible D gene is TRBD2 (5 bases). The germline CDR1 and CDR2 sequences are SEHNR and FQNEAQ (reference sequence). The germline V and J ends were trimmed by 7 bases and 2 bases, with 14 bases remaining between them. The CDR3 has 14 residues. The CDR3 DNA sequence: TGTGCCAGCACTCCCGGGATAGGGCAAGAGACCCAGTACTTC. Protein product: CASTPGIGQETQYF.

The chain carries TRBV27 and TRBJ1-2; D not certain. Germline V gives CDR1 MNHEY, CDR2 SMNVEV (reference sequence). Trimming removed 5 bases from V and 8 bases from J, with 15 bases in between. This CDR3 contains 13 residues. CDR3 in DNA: TGTGCCAGCAGTCCTTTTCGACCCGGGGGCTACACCTTC. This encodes CASSPFRPGGYTF.

The CDR3 sequence is CASTSPSGGNTEAFF. The CDR3 region has the DNA TGTGCCAGCACCTCCCCTTCAGGGGGGAACACTGAAGCTTTCTTT. The chain has TRBV6-5 and TRBJ1-1, with 7 bases aligning to TRBD1. Germline values: CDR1 MNHEY, CDR2 SVGAGI. The CDR3 is made up of 15 amino acids. J gave up 1 base and V 7 bases, and 9 bases lay outside the gene matches.

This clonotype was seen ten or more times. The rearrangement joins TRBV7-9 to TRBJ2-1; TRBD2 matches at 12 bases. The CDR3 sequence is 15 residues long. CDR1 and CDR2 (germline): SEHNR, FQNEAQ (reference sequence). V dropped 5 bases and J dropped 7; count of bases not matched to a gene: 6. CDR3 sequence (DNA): TGTGCCAGCAGCACCCGGACTAGCGGGGTAAATGAGCAGTTCTTC. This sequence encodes CASSTRTSGVNEQFF.

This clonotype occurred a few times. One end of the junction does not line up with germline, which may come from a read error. The CDR3: CVSSLRQGIDSPLHF. In DNA, the CDR3 is TGTGTCAGCAGCTTGAGACAGGGGATTGACTCACCCCTCCACTTT. The rearrangement links TRBV5-5 to TRBJ1-6, with 8 bases fitting TRBD1. This CDR3 spans 15 amino acids. Germline V gene sequence: CDR1 SGHKS, CDR2 YYEKEE (reference sequence).

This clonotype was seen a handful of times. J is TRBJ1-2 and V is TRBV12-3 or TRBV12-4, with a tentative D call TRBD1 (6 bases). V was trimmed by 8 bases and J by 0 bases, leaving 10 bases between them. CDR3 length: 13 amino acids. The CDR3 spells CASGQSTNYGYTF. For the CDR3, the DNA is TGTGCCAGCGGACAGTCCACTAACTATGGCTACACCTTC.

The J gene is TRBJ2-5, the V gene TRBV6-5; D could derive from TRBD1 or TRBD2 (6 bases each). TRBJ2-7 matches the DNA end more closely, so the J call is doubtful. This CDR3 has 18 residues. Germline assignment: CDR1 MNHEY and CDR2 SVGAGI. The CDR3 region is CASSYMLRRGQLIYEQYF. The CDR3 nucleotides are TGTGCCAGCAGTTATATGTTGAGGAGGGGACAACTAATCTACGAGCAGTACTTC.

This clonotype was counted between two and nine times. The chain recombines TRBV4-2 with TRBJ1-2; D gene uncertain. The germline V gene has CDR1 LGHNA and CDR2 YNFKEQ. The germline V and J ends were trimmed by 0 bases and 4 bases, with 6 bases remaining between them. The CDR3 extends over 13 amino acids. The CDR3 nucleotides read TGTGCCAGCAGCCAAGATAGCGTCTATGGCTACACCTTC. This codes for CASSQDSVYGYTF.

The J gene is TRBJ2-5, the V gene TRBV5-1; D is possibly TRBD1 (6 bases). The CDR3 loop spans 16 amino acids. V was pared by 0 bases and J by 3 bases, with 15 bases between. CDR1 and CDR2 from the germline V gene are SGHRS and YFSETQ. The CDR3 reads CASSLAQGGNEETQYF. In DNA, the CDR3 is TGCGCCAGCAGCTTGGCACAGGGTGGGAATGAAGAGACCCAGTACTTC. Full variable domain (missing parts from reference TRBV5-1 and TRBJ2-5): KAGVTQTPRYLIKTRGQQVTLSCSPISGHRSVSWYQQTPGQGLQFLFEYFSETQRNKGNFPGRFSGRQFSNSRSEMNVSTLELGDSALYLCASSLAQGGNEETQYFGPGTRLLVL.

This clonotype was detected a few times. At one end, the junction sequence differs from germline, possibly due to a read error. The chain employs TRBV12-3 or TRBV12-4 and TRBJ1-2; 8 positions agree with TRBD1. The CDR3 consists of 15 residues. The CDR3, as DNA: TGTGCCAGCAGTACACAGGGGGGCTTTAACTATGGCCACACCTTC. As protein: CASSTQGGFNYGHTF.

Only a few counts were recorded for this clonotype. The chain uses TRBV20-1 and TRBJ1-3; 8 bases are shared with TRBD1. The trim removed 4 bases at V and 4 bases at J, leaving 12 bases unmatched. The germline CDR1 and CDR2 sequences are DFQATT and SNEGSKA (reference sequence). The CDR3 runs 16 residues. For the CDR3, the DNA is TGCAGTGCTATTTCCGGGACAGGATCGTTCGGAAACACCATATATTTT. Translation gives CSAISGTGSFGNTIYF.

CDR3 residues: CTSSLSGGSDEQFF. Here the CDR3 DNA reads TGTACCAGCAGCTTAAGCGGGGGGTCCGATGAGCAGTTCTTC. This rearrangement joins TRBV7-2 to TRBJ2-5; 9 bases map to TRBD2. Near its end, the DNA agrees better with TRBJ2-1, so the J call may be wrong. The CDR3 runs 14 residues. CDR1 SGHTA and CDR2 FQGNSA come from the germline V gene.

In nucleotides, the CDR3 is TGTGCCAGCAGCAGGGACAAGAACTATGGCTACACCTTC. Its protein is CASSRDKNYGYTF. The J gene is TRBJ1-2, the V gene TRBV7-2; D is possibly TRBD1 (6 bases). The CDR3 is made up of 13 amino acids. The germline V and J ends were trimmed by 5 bases and 2 bases, with 9 bases remaining between them. Germline CDR1 SGHTA, CDR2 FQGNSA. Using reference TRBV7-2 and TRBJ1-2 for the parts outside the CDR3, the full variable domain is GAGVSQSPSNKVTEKGKDVELRCDPISGHTALYWYRQSLGQGLEFLIYFQGNSAPDKSGLPSDRFSAERTGGSVSTLTIQRTQQEDSAVYLCASSRDKNYGYTFGSGTRLTVV.

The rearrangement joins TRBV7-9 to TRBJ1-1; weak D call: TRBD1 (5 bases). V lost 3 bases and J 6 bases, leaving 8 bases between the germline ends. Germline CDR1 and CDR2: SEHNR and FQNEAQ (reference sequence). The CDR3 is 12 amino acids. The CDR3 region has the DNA TGTGCCAGCAGCTTTTGGGGGTCTGAAGCTTTCTTT. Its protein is CASSFWGSEAFF.

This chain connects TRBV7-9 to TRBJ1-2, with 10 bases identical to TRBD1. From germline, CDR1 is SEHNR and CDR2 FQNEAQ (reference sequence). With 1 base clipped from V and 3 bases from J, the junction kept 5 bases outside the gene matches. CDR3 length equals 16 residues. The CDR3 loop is CASSLGTGGRDYGYTF. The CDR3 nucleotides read TGTGCCAGCAGCTTAGGGACAGGGGGTCGCGACTATGGCTACACCTTC.

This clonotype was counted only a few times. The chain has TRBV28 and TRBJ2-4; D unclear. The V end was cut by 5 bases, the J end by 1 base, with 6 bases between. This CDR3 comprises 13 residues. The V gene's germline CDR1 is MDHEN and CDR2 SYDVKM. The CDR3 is CASSAAAKNIQYF. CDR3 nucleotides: TGTGCCAGCAGTGCGGCGGCCAAAAACATTCAGTACTTC.

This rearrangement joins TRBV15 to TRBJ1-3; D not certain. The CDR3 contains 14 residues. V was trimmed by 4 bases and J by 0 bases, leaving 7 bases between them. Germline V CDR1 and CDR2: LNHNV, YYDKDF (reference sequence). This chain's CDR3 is CATSNYLSGNTIYF. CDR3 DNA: TGTGCCACCAGCAATTATCTCTCTGGAAACACCATATATTTT. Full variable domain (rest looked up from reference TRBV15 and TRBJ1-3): DAMVIQNPRYQVTQFGKPVTLSCSQTLNHNVMYWYQQKSSQAPKLLFHYYDKDFNNEADTPDNFQSRRPNTSFCFLDIRSPGLGDTAMYLCATSNYLSGNTIYFGEGSWLTVV.

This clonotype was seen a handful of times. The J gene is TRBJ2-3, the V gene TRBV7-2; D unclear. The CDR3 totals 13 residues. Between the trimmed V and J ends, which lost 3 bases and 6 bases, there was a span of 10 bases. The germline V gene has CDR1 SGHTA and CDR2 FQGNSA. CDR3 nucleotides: TGTGCCAGCAGCTTGTCGAGCCCCGATACGCAGTATTTT. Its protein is CASSLSSPDTQYF. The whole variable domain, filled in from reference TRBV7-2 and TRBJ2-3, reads GAGVSQSPSNKVTEKGKDVELRCDPISGHTALYWYRQSLGQGLEFLIYFQGNSAPDKSGLPSDRFSAERTGGSVSTLTIQRTQQEDSAVYLCASSLSSPDTQYFGPGTRLTVL.

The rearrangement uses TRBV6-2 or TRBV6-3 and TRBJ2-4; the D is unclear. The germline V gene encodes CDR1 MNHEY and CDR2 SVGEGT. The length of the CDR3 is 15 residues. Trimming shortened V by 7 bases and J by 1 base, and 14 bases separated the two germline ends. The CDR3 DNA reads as TGTGCCAGCATCCCAGGCGGCGCTGCCAAAAACATTCAGTACTTC. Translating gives CASIPGGAAKNIQYF.

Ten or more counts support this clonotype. The DNA of the CDR3 is TGTGCCAGCAGTTCGGGACAGGGGGTTTACGAGCAGTACTTC. Translation: CASSSGQGVYEQYF. V usage is TRBV7-8 and J usage is TRBJ2-7; 11 bases line up with TRBD1. Germline trimming cut 6 bases from V and 4 bases from J; bases unmatched to any gene: 5. The CDR3 contains 14 residues. The germline gives CDR1 SGHVS, CDR2 FQNEAQ. Full variable domain (outside the CDR3, taken from reference TRBV7-8 and TRBJ2-7): GAGVSQSPRYKVAKRGQDVALRCDPISGHVSLFWYQQALGQGPEFLTYFQNEAQLDKSGLPSDRFFAERPEGSVSTLKIQRTQQEDSAVYLCASSSGQGVYEQYFGPGTRLTVT.